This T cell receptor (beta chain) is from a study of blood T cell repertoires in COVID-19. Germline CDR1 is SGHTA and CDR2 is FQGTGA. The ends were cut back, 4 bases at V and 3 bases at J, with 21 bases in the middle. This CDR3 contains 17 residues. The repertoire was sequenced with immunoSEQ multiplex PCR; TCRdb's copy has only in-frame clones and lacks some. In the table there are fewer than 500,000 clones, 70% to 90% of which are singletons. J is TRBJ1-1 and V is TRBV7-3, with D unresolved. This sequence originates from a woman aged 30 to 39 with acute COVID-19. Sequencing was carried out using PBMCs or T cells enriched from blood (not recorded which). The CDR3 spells CASSSVVWSTADTEAFF. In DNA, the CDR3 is TGTGCCAGCAGCTCAGTCGTCTGGTCCACCGCCGACACTGAAGCTTTCTTT.